The clone carrying this T cell receptor (beta chain) appeared a single time. Germline loops: CDR1 SGHRS, CDR2 YFSETQ. The CDR3 runs 16 residues. The V end lost 0 bases, the J end lost 6 bases, and 18 bases lay between the germline ends. This sample is part of a study of blood T cell repertoires in COVID-19. Clones were read by immunoSEQ multiplex PCR, and TCRdb kept only the in-frame ones, dropping some. The sample carries 140,000 to 150,000 clones, 85% recorded once. Sequenced material: peripheral blood. This chain links TRBV5-1 with TRBJ1-1; D is unclear. This TCR derives from a woman in her thirties or forties with active or convalescent COVID-19. CDR3 nucleotides: TGCGCCAGCAGCTTGGCCCCGGCAGGAAGCGGTTCTGAAGCTTTCTTT. Protein: CASSLAPAGSGSEAFF.